This entry lists 16 T cell receptor beta chains sequenced from one sample in a study of cytomegalovirus exposure and HLA in healthy donors. In the PCR, 60 Vbeta and 13 Jbeta primers were used. Assay: immunoSEQ multiplex PCR; the TCRdb copy retains only in-frame clones and omits some. The profile shows some 140,000 clones, approximately 80% of them singletons. What was sequenced was PBMCs. The source is a man aged 25 to 45 in good health and CMV-seronegative.

The gene calls are TRBV27 and TRBJ1-1; D is undetermined. The CDR3 is 14 residues long. CDR1 MNHEY and CDR2 SMNVEV come from the germline V gene (reference sequence). Trimming stripped 5 bases from V and 1 base from J, with 11 bases between. CDR3 residues: CASSLYNANTEAFF. CDR3 DNA sequence: TGTGCCAGCAGTCTATACAACGCGAACACTGAAGCTTTCTTT.

This clone showed up just once. This chain uses TRBV11-2 with TRBJ1-5, with 10 positions matching TRBD1. V lost 5 bases and J lost 7; bases outside the gene matches: 2. This CDR3 contains 13 residues. Germline V gene lookup returns CDR1 SGHAT and CDR2 FQNNGV. Here the CDR3 reads CASSGQGGQPQHF. The DNA for the CDR3 is TGTGCCAGCAGCGGACAGGGGGGACAGCCCCAGCATTTT. The full variable domain, rest sourced from reference TRBV11-2 and TRBJ1-5, is EAGVAQSPRYKIIEKRQSVAFWCNPISGHATLYWYQQILGQGPKLLIQFQNNGVVDDSQLPKDRFSAERLKGVDSTLKIQPAKLEDSAVYLCASSGQGGQPQHFGDGTRLSIL.

The chain employs TRBV7-2 and TRBJ2-7; 7 positions match TRBD2. After removal of 1 base from V and 2 bases from J, the junction contained 5 bases not matched to a gene. This CDR3 has 15 amino acids. Germline V gives CDR1 SGHTA, CDR2 FQGNSA. The chain's CDR3 is CASSLVLAETYEQYF. The CDR3 nucleotides read TGTGCCAGCAGCTTAGTCCTAGCGGAGACCTACGAGCAGTACTTC.

This clone was detected a few times. The gene calls are TRBV28 and TRBJ1-1; D is possibly TRBD1 (5 bases). The V and J ends lost 5 bases and 0 bases respectively, with 10 bases between them. The CDR3 is 14 amino acids. Germline CDR1 MDHEN, CDR2 SYDVKM. The CDR3 nucleotides read TGTGCCAGCAGTCCCAGCAGGGTGAACACTGAAGCTTTCTTT. Translating gives CASSPSRVNTEAFF. The full variable domain, in which reference TRBV28 and TRBJ1-1 provide the parts outside the CDR3, is DVKVTQSSRYLVKRTGEKVFLECVQDMDHENMFWYRQDPGLGLRLIYFSYDVKMKEKGDIPEGYSVSREKKERFSLILESASTNQTSMYLCASSPSRVNTEAFFGQGTRLTVV.

Turning to this clone: A much larger clone differs from this one at a single base, so this may be a read error. This sequence joins TRBV7-2 and TRBJ1-2, with 10 bases that match TRBD1. Germline V gives CDR1 SGHTA, CDR2 FQGNSA. The CDR3 consists of 13 residues. Trimming removed 4 bases from V and 6 bases from J; junction bases left unmatched: 2. CDR3 loop: CASSSGTGDGYTF. The CDR3 DNA sequence: TGTGCCAGCAGCTCCGGGACAGGGGATGGCTACACCTTC.

This chain uses TRBV28 with TRBJ2-7; 7 bases match TRBD1. V lost 4 bases, J lost 3 bases, and 6 bases stayed unmatched. The CDR3 is made up of 14 amino acids. Germline CDR1 and CDR2: MDHEN and SYDVKM. CDR3: CASSSETGYYEQYF. The CDR3 nucleotides read TGTGCCAGCAGTTCGGAGACAGGGTACTACGAGCAGTACTTC. Full variable domain (outside the CDR3, taken from reference TRBV28 and TRBJ2-7): DVKVTQSSRYLVKRTGEKVFLECVQDMDHENMFWYRQDPGLGLRLIYFSYDVKMKEKGDIPEGYSVSREKKERFSLILESASTNQTSMYLCASSSETGYYEQYFGPGTRLTVT.

V gene TRBV9 combines with J gene TRBJ2-3, with 7 bases aligning to TRBD2. The CDR3 is 15 residues long. Germline V gene sequence: CDR1 SGDLS, CDR2 YYNGEE. The V segment lost 2 bases and the J segment 5 bases; nucleotides outside the gene matches: 8. As DNA, the CDR3 is TGTGCCAGCAGCGTTGCCGGGAGGCGGGAAGATACGCAGTATTTT. This gives the protein CASSVAGRREDTQYF.

This clone has a single count. The rearrangement links TRBV6-1 to TRBJ2-5; weak D call: TRBD1 (5 bases). The V end was cut by 1 base, the J end by 2 bases, with 5 bases between. The germline V gene encodes CDR1 MNHNS and CDR2 SASEGT. The CDR3 is 13 amino acids. The CDR3 sequence is CASSEGQQETQYF. CDR3 nucleotide sequence: TGTGCCAGCAGTGAAGGACAGCAAGAGACCCAGTACTTC.

As concerns this clone: It is likely a read error, because the conserved phenylalanine at the end of the CDR3 is missing. The chain couples TRBV7-6 to TRBJ2-2, with 8 bases aligning to TRBD1. CDR1 and CDR2 from the germline V gene are SGHVS and FNYEAQ. The CDR3 totals 16 residues. The J segment lost 6 bases and the V segment lost 5 bases, leaving 11 bases of the junction unmatched. CDR3 in amino acids: CASSRGQGDFSGELFV. CDR3 nucleotide sequence: TGTGCCAGCAGCCGAGGACAGGGTGATTTTTCCGGGGAGCTGTTTGTT.

The chain has TRBV27 and TRBJ1-4, with a tentative D call TRBD1 (5 bases). The CDR3 runs to 13 residues. V shed 5 bases and J shed 5 bases, with 9 bases lying between them. Looked up from germline, CDR1 is MNHEY and CDR2 is SMNVEV (reference sequence). The CDR3 region has the DNA TGTGCCAGCAGTCGGGGGACCAATGAAAAACTGTTTTTT. It codes for CASSRGTNEKLFF.

The V gene is TRBV28, the J gene TRBJ1-2, with 8 bases fitting TRBD1. The J segment lost 4 bases and the V segment lost 3 bases, leaving 4 bases of the junction unmatched. The CDR3 is 14 amino acids. CDR1 is MDHEN and CDR2 is SYDVKM in the germline V gene. The CDR3 sequence is CASSFQGAGYGYTF. CDR3 coding DNA: TGTGCCAGCAGTTTCCAGGGGGCGGGCTATGGCTACACCTTC.

This chain uses TRBV2 with TRBJ1-5; possible D gene TRBD1, 6 bases. The CDR3 is 14 residues long. Germline lookup yields CDR1 SNHLY and CDR2 FYNNEI. V dropped 6 bases and J dropped 0 bases, with 9 bases sitting between them. The CDR3 DNA reads TGTGCCAGCAGGCAGGGGAATAGCAATCAGCCCCAGCATTTT. It yields the protein CASRQGNSNQPQHF.

Here the CDR3 DNA reads TGTGCCTGGAGTGTATCGTATGGCTACACCTTC. It translates to CAWSVSYGYTF. The chain couples TRBV30 to TRBJ1-2; D is uncertain. This CDR3 contains 11 residues. V was pared by 0 bases and J by 5 bases, with 4 bases between. Germline V gene lookup returns CDR1 GTSNPN and CDR2 SVGIG (reference sequence).

The CDR3 nucleotides read TGTGCCAGCAGCTCATATCGGGGGGCTAGCACTGAAGCTTTCTTT. Translating it yields CASSSYRGASTEAFF. The chain combines TRBV5-4 with TRBJ1-1; a weak D match, TRBD1 (6 bases). The CDR3 length is 15 residues. Germline lookup yields CDR1 SGHNT and CDR2 YYREEE (reference sequence). V dropped 3 bases and J dropped 4 bases, with 16 bases sitting between them.

The chain carries TRBV30 and TRBJ2-7; TRBD1 aligns across 9 bases. Losses at the gene ends were 2 bases for V and 6 bases for J; bases not matched to a gene: 8. Germline CDR1 reads GTSNPN; CDR2 reads SVGIG (reference sequence). The CDR3 consists of 14 residues. The CDR3: CAWSPGTGKAEQYF. The DNA of the CDR3 is TGTGCCTGGAGTCCTGGGACAGGGAAAGCCGAGCAGTACTTC.

This chain connects TRBV7-2 to TRBJ2-3, with TRBD2 identical over 10 bases. The CDR3 is 15 amino acids. Germline assignment: CDR1 SGHTA and CDR2 FQGNSA. With 2 bases clipped from V and 5 bases from J, the junction kept 4 bases outside the gene matches. CDR3 DNA: TGTGCCAGCAGCTTATCGCTAGCGGGAGAAGATACGCAGTATTTT. Translated: CASSLSLAGEDTQYF. The variable domain in full, with the rest retrieved from reference TRBV7-2 and TRBJ2-3, is GAGVSQSPSNKVTEKGKDVELRCDPISGHTALYWYRQSLGQGLEFLIYFQGNSAPDKSGLPSDRFSAERTGGSVSTLTIQRTQQEDSAVYLCASSLSLAGEDTQYFGPGTRLTVL.